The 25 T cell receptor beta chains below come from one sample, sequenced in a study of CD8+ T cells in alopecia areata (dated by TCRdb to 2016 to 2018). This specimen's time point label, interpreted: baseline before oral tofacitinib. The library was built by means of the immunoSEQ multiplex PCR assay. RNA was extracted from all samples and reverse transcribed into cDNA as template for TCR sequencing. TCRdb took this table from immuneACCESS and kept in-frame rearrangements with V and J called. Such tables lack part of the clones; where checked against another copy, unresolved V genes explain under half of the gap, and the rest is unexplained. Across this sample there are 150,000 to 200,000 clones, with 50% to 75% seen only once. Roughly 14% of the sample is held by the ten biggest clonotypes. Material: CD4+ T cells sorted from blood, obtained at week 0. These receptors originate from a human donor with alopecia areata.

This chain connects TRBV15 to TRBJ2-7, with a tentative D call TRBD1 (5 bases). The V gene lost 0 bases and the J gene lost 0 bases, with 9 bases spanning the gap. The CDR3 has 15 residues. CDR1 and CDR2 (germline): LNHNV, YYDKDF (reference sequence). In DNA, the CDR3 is TGTGCCACCAGCAGAGACCAGGGCGTCTCCTACGAGCAGTACTTC. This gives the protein CATSRDQGVSYEQYF.

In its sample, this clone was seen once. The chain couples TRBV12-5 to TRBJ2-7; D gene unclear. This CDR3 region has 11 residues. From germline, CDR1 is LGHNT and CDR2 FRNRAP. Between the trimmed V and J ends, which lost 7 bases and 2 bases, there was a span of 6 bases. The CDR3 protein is CASAFAYEQYF. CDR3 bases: TGTGCTAGTGCCTTCGCCTACGAGCAGTACTTC.

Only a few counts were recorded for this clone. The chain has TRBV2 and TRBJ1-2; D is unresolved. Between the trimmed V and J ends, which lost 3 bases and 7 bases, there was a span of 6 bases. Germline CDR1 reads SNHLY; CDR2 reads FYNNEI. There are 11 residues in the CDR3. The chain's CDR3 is CASSDGRGYTF. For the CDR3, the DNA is TGTGCCAGCAGTGACGGGCGTGGCTACACCTTC.

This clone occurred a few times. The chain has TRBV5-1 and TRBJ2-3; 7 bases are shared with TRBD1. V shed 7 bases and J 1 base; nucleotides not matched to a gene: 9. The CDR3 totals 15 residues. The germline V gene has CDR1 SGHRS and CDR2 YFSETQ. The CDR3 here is CASRRLGQGTDTQYF. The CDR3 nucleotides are TGCGCCAGCCGCCGCCTTGGACAGGGCACAGATACGCAGTATTTT.

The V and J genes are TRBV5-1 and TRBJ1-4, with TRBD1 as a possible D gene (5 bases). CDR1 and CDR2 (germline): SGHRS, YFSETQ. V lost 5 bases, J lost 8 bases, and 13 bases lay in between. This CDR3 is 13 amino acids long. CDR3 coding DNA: TGCGCCAGCAGACTTACGACAGACGAAAAACTGTTTTTT. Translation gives CASRLTTDEKLFF.

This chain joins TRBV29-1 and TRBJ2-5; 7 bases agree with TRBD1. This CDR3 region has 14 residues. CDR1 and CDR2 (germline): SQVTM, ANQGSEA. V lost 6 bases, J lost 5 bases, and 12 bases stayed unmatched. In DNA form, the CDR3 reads TGCAGCGTGCCCAGGACAGGTGGCAGGGAGACCCAGTACTTC. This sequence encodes CSVPRTGGRETQYF.

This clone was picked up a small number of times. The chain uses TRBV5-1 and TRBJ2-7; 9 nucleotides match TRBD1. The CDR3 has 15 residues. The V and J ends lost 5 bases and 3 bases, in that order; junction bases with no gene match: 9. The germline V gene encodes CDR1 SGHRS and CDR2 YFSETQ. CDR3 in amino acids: CASRGAGQGFYEQYF. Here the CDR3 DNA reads TGCGCCAGCAGGGGCGCGGGACAGGGCTTCTACGAGCAGTACTTC.

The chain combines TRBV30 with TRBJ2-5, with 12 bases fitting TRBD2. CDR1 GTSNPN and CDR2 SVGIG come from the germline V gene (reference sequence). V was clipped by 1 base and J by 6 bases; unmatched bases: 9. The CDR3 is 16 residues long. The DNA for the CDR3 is TGTGCCTGGAGTGCCGGACTAGCGGGGAGTGCTAAGACCCAGTACTTC. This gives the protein CAWSAGLAGSAKTQYF.

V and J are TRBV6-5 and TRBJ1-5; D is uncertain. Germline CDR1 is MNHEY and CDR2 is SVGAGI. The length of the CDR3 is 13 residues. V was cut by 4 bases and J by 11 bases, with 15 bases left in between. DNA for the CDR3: TGTGCCAGCAGTTTTTCAAGGGAAACGGCCCAGCATTTT. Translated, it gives CASSFSRETAQHF.

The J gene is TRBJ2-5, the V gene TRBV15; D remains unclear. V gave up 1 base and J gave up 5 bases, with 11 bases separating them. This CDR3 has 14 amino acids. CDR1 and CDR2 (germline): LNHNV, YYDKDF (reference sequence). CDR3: CATSRAPGRETQYF. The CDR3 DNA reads TGTGCCACCAGCAGAGCTCCGGGTAGGGAGACCCAGTACTTC. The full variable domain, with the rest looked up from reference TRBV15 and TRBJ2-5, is DAMVIQNPRYQVTQFGKPVTLSCSQTLNHNVMYWYQQKSSQAPKLLFHYYDKDFNNEADTPDNFQSRRPNTSFCFLDIRSPGLGDTAMYLCATSRAPGRETQYFGPGTRLLVL.

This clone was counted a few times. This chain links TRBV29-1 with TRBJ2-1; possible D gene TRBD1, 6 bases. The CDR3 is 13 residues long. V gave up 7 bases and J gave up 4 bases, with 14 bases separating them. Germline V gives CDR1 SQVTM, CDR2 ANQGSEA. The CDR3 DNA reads TGCAGCGCTTCAAGTACAGGGTACAATGAGCAGTTCTTC. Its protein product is CSASSTGYNEQFF.

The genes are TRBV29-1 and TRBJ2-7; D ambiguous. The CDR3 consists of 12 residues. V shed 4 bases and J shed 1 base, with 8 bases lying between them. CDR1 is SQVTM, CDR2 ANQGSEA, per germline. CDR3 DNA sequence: TGCAGCGTTGGCCGTGAATCCTACGAGCAGTACTTC. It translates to CSVGRESYEQYF.

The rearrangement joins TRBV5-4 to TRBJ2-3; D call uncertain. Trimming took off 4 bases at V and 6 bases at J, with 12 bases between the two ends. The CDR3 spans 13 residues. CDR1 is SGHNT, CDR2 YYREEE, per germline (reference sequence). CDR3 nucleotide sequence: TGTGCCAGCAGCATTGACAAAGACGATACGCAGTATTTT. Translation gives CASSIDKDDTQYF.

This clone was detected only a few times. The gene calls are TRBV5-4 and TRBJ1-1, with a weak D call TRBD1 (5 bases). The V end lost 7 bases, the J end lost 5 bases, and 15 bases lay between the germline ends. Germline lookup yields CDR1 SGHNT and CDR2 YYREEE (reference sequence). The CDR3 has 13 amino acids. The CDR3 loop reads CASASGWGTEAFF. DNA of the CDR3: TGTGCCAGCGCCTCTGGATGGGGGACTGAAGCTTTCTTT.

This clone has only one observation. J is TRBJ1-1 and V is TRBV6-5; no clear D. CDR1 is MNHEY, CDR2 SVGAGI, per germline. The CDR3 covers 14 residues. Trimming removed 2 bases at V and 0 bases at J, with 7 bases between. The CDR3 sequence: CASSYESVNTEAFF. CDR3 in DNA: TGTGCCAGCAGTTACGAAAGTGTGAACACTGAAGCTTTCTTT.

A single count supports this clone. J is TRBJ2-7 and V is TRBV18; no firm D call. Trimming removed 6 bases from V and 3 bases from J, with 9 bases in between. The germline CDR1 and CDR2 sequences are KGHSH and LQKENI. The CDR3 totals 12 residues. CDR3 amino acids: CASSPRIYEQYF. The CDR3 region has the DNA TGTGCCAGCTCTCCGAGGATCTACGAGCAGTACTTC.

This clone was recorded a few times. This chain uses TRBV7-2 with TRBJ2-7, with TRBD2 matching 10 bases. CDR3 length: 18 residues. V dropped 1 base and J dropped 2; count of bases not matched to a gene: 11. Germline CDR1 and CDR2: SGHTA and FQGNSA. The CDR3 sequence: CASSLVAPLSGGAYEQYF. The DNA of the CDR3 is TGTGCCAGCAGCTTAGTGGCTCCGTTGAGCGGGGGGGCCTACGAGCAGTACTTC.

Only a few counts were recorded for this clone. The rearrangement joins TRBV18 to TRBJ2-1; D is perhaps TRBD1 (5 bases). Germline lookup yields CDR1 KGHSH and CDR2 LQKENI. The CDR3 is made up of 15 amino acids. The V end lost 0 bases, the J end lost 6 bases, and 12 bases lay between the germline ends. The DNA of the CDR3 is TGTGCCAGCTCACCACCGGGGCAGGTATTCAATGAGCAGTTCTTC. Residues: CASSPPGQVFNEQFF.

CDR3 region: CASSELAGAQQETQYF. CDR3 nucleotide sequence: TGTGCCAGCAGTGAACTAGCGGGGGCCCAGCAAGAGACCCAGTACTTC. The rearrangement joins TRBV25-1 to TRBJ2-5; 10 positions match TRBD2. V dropped 2 bases and J dropped 2; count of bases not matched to a gene: 5. The CDR3 loop spans 16 amino acids. Germline V lookup: CDR1 MGHDK, CDR2 SYGVNS. Complete variable domain (other parts from reference TRBV25-1 and TRBJ2-5): EADIYQTPRYLVIGTGKKITLECSQTMGHDKMYWYQQDPGMELHLIHYSYGVNSTEKGDLSSESTVSRIRTEHFPLTLESARPSHTSQYLCASSELAGAQQETQYFGPGTRLLVL.

The CDR3 DNA is TGCAGCGCAGGGTTCAGCACCGGGGAGCTGTTTTTT. Protein product: CSAGFSTGELFF. This chain connects TRBV29-1 to TRBJ2-2, with D maybe TRBD1 (5 bases). Germline V gives CDR1 SQVTM, CDR2 ANQGSEA. The germline V and J ends were trimmed by 7 bases and 4 bases, with 10 bases remaining between them. The CDR3 has 12 residues.

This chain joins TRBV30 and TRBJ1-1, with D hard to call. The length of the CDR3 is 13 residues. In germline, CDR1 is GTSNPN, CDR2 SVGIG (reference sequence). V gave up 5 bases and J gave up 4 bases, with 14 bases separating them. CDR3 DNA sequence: TGTGCCTGGGAGAGGGCCTTTGGCACTGAAGCTTTCTTT. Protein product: CAWERAFGTEAFF. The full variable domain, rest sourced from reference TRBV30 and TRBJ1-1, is SQTIHQWPATLVQPVGSPLSLECTVEGTSNPNLYWYRQAAGRGLQLLFYSVGIGQISSEVPQNLSASRPQDRQFILSSKKLLLSDSGFYLCAWERAFGTEAFFGQGTRLTVV.

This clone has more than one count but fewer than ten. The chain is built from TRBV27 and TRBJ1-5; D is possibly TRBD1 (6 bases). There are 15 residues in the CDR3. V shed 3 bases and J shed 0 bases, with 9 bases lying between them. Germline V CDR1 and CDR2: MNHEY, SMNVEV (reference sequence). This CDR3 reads CASSFGGYSNQPQHF. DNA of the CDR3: TGTGCCAGCAGTTTCGGGGGCTATAGCAATCAGCCCCAGCATTTT.

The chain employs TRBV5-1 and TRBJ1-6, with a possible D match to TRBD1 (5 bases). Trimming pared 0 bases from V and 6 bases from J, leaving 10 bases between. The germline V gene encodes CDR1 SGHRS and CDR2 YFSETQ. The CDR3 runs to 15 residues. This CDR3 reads CASSLAREINSPLHF. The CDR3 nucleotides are TGCGCCAGCAGCTTGGCCAGGGAGATTAATTCACCCCTCCACTTT.

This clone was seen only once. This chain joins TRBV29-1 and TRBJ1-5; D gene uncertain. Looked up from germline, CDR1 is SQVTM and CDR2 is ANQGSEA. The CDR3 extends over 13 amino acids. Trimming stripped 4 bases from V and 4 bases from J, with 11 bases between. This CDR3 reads CSVGGSLNQPQHF. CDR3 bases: TGCAGCGTTGGAGGCTCCCTTAATCAGCCCCAGCATTTT.

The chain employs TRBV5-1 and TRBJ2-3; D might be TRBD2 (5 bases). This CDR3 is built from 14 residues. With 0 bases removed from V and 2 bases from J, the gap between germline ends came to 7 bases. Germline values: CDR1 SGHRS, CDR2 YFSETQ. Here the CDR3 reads CASSLGENTDTQYF. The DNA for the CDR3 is TGCGCCAGCAGCTTGGGGGAGAACACAGATACGCAGTATTTT. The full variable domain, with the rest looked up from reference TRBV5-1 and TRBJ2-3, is KAGVTQTPRYLIKTRGQQVTLSCSPISGHRSVSWYQQTPGQGLQFLFEYFSETQRNKGNFPGRFSGRQFSNSRSEMNVSTLELGDSALYLCASSLGENTDTQYFGPGTRLTVL.